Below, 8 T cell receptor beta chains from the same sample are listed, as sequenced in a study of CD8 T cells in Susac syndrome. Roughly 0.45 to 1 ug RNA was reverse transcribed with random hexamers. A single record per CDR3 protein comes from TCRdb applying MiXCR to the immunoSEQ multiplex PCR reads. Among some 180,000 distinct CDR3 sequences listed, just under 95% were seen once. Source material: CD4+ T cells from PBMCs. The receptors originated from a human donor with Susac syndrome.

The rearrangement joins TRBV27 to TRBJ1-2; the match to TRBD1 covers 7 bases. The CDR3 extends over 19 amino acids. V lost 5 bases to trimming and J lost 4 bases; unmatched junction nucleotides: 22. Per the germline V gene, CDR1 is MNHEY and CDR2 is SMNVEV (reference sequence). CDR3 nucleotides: TGTGCCAGCAGTCGGACAGGTTCCATCGCAAGCAGTTGGCCCTATGGCTACACCTTC. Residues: CASSRTGSIASSWPYGYTF.

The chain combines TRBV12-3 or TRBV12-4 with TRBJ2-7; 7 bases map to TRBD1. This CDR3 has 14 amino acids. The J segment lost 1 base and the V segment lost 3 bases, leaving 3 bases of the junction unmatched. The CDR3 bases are TGTGCCAGCAGTTTCGCACAGGGGTCCTACGAGCAGTACTTC. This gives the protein CASSFAQGSYEQYF.

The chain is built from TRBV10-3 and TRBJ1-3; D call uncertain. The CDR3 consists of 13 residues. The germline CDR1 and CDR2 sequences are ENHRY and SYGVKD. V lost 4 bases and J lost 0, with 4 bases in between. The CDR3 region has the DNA TGTGCCATCAGTGGGGCCTCTGGAAACACCATATATTTT. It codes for CAISGASGNTIYF.

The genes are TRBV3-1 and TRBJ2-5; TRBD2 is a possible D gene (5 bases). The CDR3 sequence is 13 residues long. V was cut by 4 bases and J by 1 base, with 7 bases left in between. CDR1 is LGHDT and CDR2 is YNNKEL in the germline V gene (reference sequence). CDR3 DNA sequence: TGTGCCAGCAGCCGTCGGGGCCAAGAGACCCAGTACTTC. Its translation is CASSRRGQETQYF.

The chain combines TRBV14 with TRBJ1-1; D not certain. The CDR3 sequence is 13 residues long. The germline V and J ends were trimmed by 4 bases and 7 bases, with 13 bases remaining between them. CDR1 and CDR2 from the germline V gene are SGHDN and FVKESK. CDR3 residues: CASSLLRADEAFF. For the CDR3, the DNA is TGTGCCAGCAGCCTTTTGCGGGCAGATGAAGCTTTCTTT.

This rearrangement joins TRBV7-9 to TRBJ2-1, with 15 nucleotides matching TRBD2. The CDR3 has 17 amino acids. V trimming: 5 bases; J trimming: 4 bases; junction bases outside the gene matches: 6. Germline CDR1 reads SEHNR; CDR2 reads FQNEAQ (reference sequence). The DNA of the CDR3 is TGTGCCAGCAGCCCGGGACTAGCGGGAGGACCTTACAATGAGCAGTTCTTC. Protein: CASSPGLAGGPYNEQFF.

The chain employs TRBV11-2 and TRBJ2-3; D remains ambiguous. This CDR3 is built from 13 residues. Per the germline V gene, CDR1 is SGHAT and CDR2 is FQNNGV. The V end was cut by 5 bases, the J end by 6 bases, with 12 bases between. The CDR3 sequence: CASSKLELDTQYF. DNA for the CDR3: TGTGCCAGCAGCAAGCTAGAACTCGATACGCAGTATTTT.

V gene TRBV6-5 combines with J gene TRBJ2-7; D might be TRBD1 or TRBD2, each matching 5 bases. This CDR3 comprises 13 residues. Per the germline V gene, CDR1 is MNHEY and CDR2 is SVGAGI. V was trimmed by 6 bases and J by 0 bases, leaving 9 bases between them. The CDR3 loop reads CASSRGTSYEQYF. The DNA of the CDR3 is TGTGCCAGCAGCCGTGGGACCTCCTACGAGCAGTACTTC.